One and the same sample provided the 19 T cell receptor beta chains below, sequenced in a study of regulatory T cells in long-lasting Graves disease. Time point meaning: newly diagnosed GD, antithyroid drugs for less than 3 months. Researchers made the TCR library from RNA that was extracted from PBMCs. Arm-PCR of CDR3 regions and iRepertoire HTBI primers were the basis on which TCR beta libraries were built. One entry per CDR3 protein, called by TCRdb with MiXCR from the multiplex PCR reads. The table has 300,000 to 400,000 distinct CDR3 sequences, roughly a sixth seen once. The specimen comprised peripheral blood mononuclear cells (PBMCs), sampled at new diagnosis, from a patient treated with antithyroid drugs. These receptors all stem from a female donor with Graves disease.

The chain carries TRBV20-1 and TRBJ1-3; D perhaps matches TRBD1 (5 bases). Trimming removed 6 bases from V and 4 bases from J, with 19 bases in between. Germline loops: CDR1 DFQATT, CDR2 SNEGSKA (reference sequence). This CDR3 is built from 15 residues. The CDR3 spells CSASRDGTRGNTIYF. The CDR3 nucleotides read TGCAGTGCGTCCCGGGACGGCACTCGGGGAAACACCATATATTTT.

In regard to this clonotype: A far larger clone is off by one base, so a read error is likely. This rearrangement joins TRBV7-9 to TRBJ2-2; 12 bases match TRBD2. Germline CDR1 reads SEHNR; CDR2 reads FQNEAQ (reference sequence). The CDR3 length is 19 residues. The CDR3 here is CASSLVMLAGGRPTGELLF. The CDR3 DNA is TGTGCCAGCAGCTTAGTCATGCTAGCGGGAGGGCGTCCCACCGGGGAGCTGCTTTTT.

This clonotype was recorded at least ten times. This chain's CDR3 is CASGLPDSPYEQYF. DNA of the CDR3: TGTGCTAGTGGTTTACCCGACAGTCCCTACGAGCAGTACTTC. This rearrangement joins TRBV12-5 to TRBJ2-7; possibly TRBD1 for D (5 bases). CDR3 length: 14 amino acids. V lost 3 bases, J lost 2 bases, and 11 bases lay in between. The germline CDR1 and CDR2 sequences are LGHNT and FRNRAP.

In its sample, this clonotype was seen many times. Written as DNA, the CDR3 is TGTGCCAGCACCACCCCGGGCAGGATGAACTATGGCTACACCTTC. This gives the protein CASTTPGRMNYGYTF. The rearrangement uses TRBV12-3 or TRBV12-4 and TRBJ1-2; D ambiguous. CDR3 length equals 15 residues. V was clipped by 7 bases and J by 2 bases, with 17 bases between them.

This clonotype has at least ten counts. The chain has TRBV7-2 and TRBJ2-2; TRBD2 matches 10 bases. The CDR3 is 18 residues long. Trimming at V came to 5 bases and at J to 5 bases, leaving 14 bases not matched to a gene. Germline V gene sequence: CDR1 SGHTA, CDR2 FQGNSA. CDR3 sequence: CASSARLAGVYGTGELFF. CDR3 nucleotide sequence: TGTGCCAGCAGCGCCCGTCTAGCGGGAGTATATGGGACCGGGGAGCTGTTTTTT.

This clonotype was counted many times. The chain employs TRBV12-3 or TRBV12-4 and TRBJ1-5; TRBD1 agrees at 12 bases. With 0 bases clipped from V and 7 bases from J, the junction kept 10 bases outside the gene matches. The CDR3 runs to 18 residues. Written as DNA, the CDR3 is TGTGCCAGCAGTTTAGCGCTTGGGACAGGGGGCCAGGGCCAGCCCCAGCATTTT. Its protein is CASSLALGTGGQGQPQHF.

The chain uses TRBV9 and TRBJ2-1; D not resolved. V lost 0 bases and J lost 6, with 4 bases in between. The germline V gene encodes CDR1 SGDLS and CDR2 YYNGEE. This CDR3 region has 12 residues. CDR3 protein: CASSVDGNEQFF. The CDR3 DNA reads TGTGCCAGCAGCGTAGACGGCAATGAGCAGTTCTTC.

This clonotype was counted at least ten times. The chain has TRBV14 and TRBJ1-1, with D possibly TRBD1 on 5 matching bases. The CDR3 has 16 amino acids. Germline V gene sequence: CDR1 SGHDN, CDR2 FVKESK. V dropped 3 bases and J dropped 2 bases, with 16 bases sitting between them. CDR3 bases: TGTGCCAGCAGCCAGGGGACCGCCCCGGGAAACACTGAAGCTTTCTTT. It translates to CASSQGTAPGNTEAFF. The full variable domain, its missing parts supplied by reference TRBV14 and TRBJ1-1, is EAGVTQFPSHSVIEKGQTVTLRCDPISGHDNLYWYRRVMGKEIKFLLHFVKESKQDESGMPNNRFLAERTGGTYSTLKVQPAELEDSGVYFCASSQGTAPGNTEAFFGQGTRLTVV.

The chain combines TRBV7-2 with TRBJ2-2; 7 nucleotides match TRBD1. The CDR3 spans 16 residues. Germline loops: CDR1 SGHTA, CDR2 FQGNSA. Losses at the gene ends were 5 bases for V and 2 bases for J; bases not matched to a gene: 8. The CDR3 here is CASSGLGTVNTGELFF. The CDR3 DNA reads as TGTGCCAGCAGCGGGTTAGGGACAGTAAACACCGGGGAGCTGTTTTTT.

This clonotype was picked up many times. The chain employs TRBV12-3 or TRBV12-4 and TRBJ1-1; perhaps TRBD1 as D (5 bases). The CDR3 loop spans 14 amino acids. V lost 2 bases, J lost 3 bases, and 10 bases lay in between. The DNA for the CDR3 is TGTGCCAGCAGTTTAAAGGCCAGGGACACTGAAGCTTTCTTT. It specifies CASSLKARDTEAFF.

This clonotype was counted many times. The rearrangement joins TRBV20-1 to TRBJ1-1; a possible D gene is TRBD1 (5 bases). Germline V gene sequence: CDR1 DFQATT, CDR2 SNEGSKA (reference sequence). The CDR3 is made up of 16 amino acids. Trimming removed 1 base at V and 3 bases at J, with 18 bases between. Here the CDR3 reads CSARGQTDGGDTEAFF. CDR3 DNA sequence: TGCAGTGCTAGAGGTCAAACTGACGGGGGTGACACTGAAGCTTTCTTT.

The rearrangement links TRBV28 to TRBJ2-7; 7 nucleotides agree with TRBD2. The CDR3 totals 14 residues. J lost 4 bases, V lost 11 bases, and 14 bases had no gene match. Germline lookup yields CDR1 MDHEN and CDR2 SYDVKM. The CDR3 loop reads CAGIPDGGYYEQYF. DNA of the CDR3: TGTGCCGGCATCCCGGACGGGGGGTATTACGAGCAGTACTTC. Full variable domain (rest looked up from reference TRBV28 and TRBJ2-7): DVKVTQSSRYLVKRTGEKVFLECVQDMDHENMFWYRQDPGLGLRLIYFSYDVKMKEKGDIPEGYSVSREKKERFSLILESASTNQTSMYLCAGIPDGGYYEQYFGPGTRLTVT.

This clonotype was recorded many times. The chain employs TRBV15 and TRBJ2-5; TRBD2 aligns across 8 bases. The V gene's germline CDR1 is LNHNV and CDR2 YYDKDF (reference sequence). V shed 0 bases, J shed 2 bases, and the junction held 5 bases outside the gene matches. The CDR3 totals 16 residues. The CDR3 nucleotides read TGTGCCACCAGCAGAGATCCTACGGGAGGGCAAGAGACCCAGTACTTC. It encodes CATSRDPTGGQETQYF. The full variable domain, in which reference TRBV15 and TRBJ2-5 provide the parts outside the CDR3, is DAMVIQNPRYQVTQFGKPVTLSCSQTLNHNVMYWYQQKSSQAPKLLFHYYDKDFNNEADTPDNFQSRRPNTSFCFLDIRSPGLGDTAMYLCATSRDPTGGQETQYFGPGTRLLVL.

The chain joins TRBV4-2 to TRBJ2-3, with D perhaps TRBD2 (6 bases). The germline gives CDR1 LGHNA, CDR2 YNFKEQ. The V end was cut by 4 bases, the J end by 4 bases, with 18 bases between. The length of the CDR3 is 16 residues. The CDR3 DNA sequence: TGTGCCAGCAGCCCCCAGGGTAGCGGTGCCGCAGATACGCAGTATTTT. It codes for CASSPQGSGAADTQYF.

As concerns this clonotype: Given a much more abundant clone one base away, this may be a read error. The rearrangement joins TRBV11-2 to TRBJ2-3; 8 nucleotides align to TRBD1. The germline V gene has CDR1 SGHAT and CDR2 FQNNGV. The length of the CDR3 is 14 residues. The CDR3 DNA sequence: TGTGCCAGCAGCCCGGCCCTCGGGACAGGTACGCAGTATTTT. As protein: CASSPALGTGTQYF.

The chain couples TRBV28 to TRBJ1-5, with 7 positions matching TRBD1. CDR1 and CDR2 (germline): MDHEN, SYDVKM. The CDR3 runs to 14 residues. V dropped 7 bases and J dropped 7; count of bases not matched to a gene: 10. The DNA for the CDR3 is TGTGCCAGCATAACAGGGGCGACTCGGCAGCCCCAGCATTTT. The encoded protein is CASITGATRQPQHF.

This clonotype was found many times. This chain uses TRBV7-2 with TRBJ2-1; D might be TRBD1 or TRBD2, each matching 6 bases. Trimming pared 5 bases from V and 7 bases from J, leaving 18 bases between. The CDR3 length is 15 residues. Germline V lookup: CDR1 SGHTA, CDR2 FQGNSA. This CDR3 reads CASSLGVGGTNEQFF. CDR3 DNA sequence: TGTGCCAGCAGCCTAGGGGTCGGCGGGACAAATGAGCAGTTCTTC.

To note about this clonotype: A far larger clone is one nucleotide away, so this likely arose from a read error. The genes are TRBV12-3 or TRBV12-4 and TRBJ2-1, with 14 bases matching TRBD2. CDR3 length equals 19 residues. V lost 5 bases to trimming and J lost 12 bases; unmatched junction nucleotides: 21. The CDR3 reads CASSEVEGSGTSGSHGQFF. Here the CDR3 DNA reads TGTGCCAGCAGTGAGGTCGAAGGGTCGGGGACTAGCGGGAGTCATGGGCAGTTCTTC.

This clonotype showed up many times. The CDR3 reads CASSLGQGGVYEQYF. For the CDR3, the DNA is TGTGCCAGCAGTTTAGGACAGGGGGGGGTGTACGAGCAGTACTTC. The rearrangement joins TRBV27 to TRBJ2-7; 10 bases are shared with TRBD1. This CDR3 contains 15 residues. Germline lookup yields CDR1 MNHEY and CDR2 SMNVEV (reference sequence). Unmatched junction bases numbered 5, after V lost 2 bases and J lost 4 bases.